This T cell receptor beta chain was recorded in a study of T cell responses to AZD1222 COVID-19 vaccine. On this clone: What it binds is not known.

Overall study results and limits: Baseline serostatus was positive in only a handful of AZD1222 recipients. Vaccination with two AZD1222 doses was followed by a rise in Spike-specific TCR breadth and depth. Females outnumbered males among donors, who were mostly white British; clonal diversity was possibly underestimated.

Profiled with immunoSEQ multiplex PCR; TCRdb holds only in-frame clones, not every one. Here the sample spans fewer than 120,000 clones, 87% being singletons. This TCR derives from an adult in good health. Specimen: peripheral blood, collected on day 0 of AZD1222 vaccination.

CDR3 DNA sequence: TGTGCCAGTAGCGGGGGAAGGACTGAAGCTTTCTTT. This translates into CASSGGRTEAFF. The chain joins TRBV19 to TRBJ1-1; perhaps TRBD1 as D (5 bases). Germline loops: CDR1 LNHDA, CDR2 SQIVND (reference sequence). V was trimmed by 6 bases and J by 5 bases, leaving 10 bases between them. CDR3 length: 12 amino acids. Looking up the rest from reference TRBV19 and TRBJ1-1 gives the full variable domain: DGGITQSPKYLFRKEGQNVTLSCEQNLNHDAMYWYRQDPGQGLRLIYYSQIVNDFQKGDIAEGYSVSREKKESFPLTVTSAQKNPTAFYLCASSGGRTEAFFGQGTRLTVV.